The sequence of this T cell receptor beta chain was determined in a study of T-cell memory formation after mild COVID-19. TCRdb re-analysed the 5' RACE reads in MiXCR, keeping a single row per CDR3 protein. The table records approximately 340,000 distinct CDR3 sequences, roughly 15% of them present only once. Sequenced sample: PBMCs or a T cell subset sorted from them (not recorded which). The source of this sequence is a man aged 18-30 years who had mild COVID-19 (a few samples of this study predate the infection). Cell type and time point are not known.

CDR3 sequence: CASSLVSTAYYNEQFF. In DNA, the CDR3 is TGTGCCAGCAGCTTAGTTTCGACAGCTTATTACAATGAGCAGTTCTTC. This chain connects TRBV7-9 to TRBJ2-1, with D possibly TRBD1 on 5 matching bases. The CDR3 loop spans 16 amino acids. The ends were cut back, 1 base at V and 4 bases at J, with 14 bases in the middle. From germline, CDR1 is SEHNR and CDR2 FQNEAQ (reference sequence).